This paragraph covers one T cell receptor (beta chain) sequence. These data come from a study of shared clonotypes between healthy human individuals. At the level of the study: Aged between 18 and 49, the donors were two women and a few men.

In the original processing: ImmunoSEQ junction-only sequences lacked quality scores, so their filtering differed. Clones were sequenced by immunoSEQ multiplex PCR, and TCRdb holds only the in-frame ones, with some missing. That table gives V, J and clone size, and the DNA gave D and trimming. This sample has about 2 million clones; about 95% occur once, and the top ten carry around 1.2%. V shed 1 base and J shed 4 bases, with 8 bases lying between them. This CDR3 spans 13 amino acids. CDR1 is PRHDT and CDR2 is FYEKMQ in the germline V gene (reference sequence). Naive-designated CD8 cells lacked CD45RO, were positively enriched for CCR7, and omitted terminally differentiated effector memory CD45RA+ cells.

The sequenced material came from naive CD8+ T cells sorted from blood. This TCR was recovered from a young man in good health. J is TRBJ2-7 and V is TRBV13, with a possible D match to TRBD1 (5 bases). In nucleotides, the CDR3 is TGTGCCAGCAGCTTAGAGACAGCGTACGAGCAGTACTTC. This gives the protein CASSLETAYEQYF.